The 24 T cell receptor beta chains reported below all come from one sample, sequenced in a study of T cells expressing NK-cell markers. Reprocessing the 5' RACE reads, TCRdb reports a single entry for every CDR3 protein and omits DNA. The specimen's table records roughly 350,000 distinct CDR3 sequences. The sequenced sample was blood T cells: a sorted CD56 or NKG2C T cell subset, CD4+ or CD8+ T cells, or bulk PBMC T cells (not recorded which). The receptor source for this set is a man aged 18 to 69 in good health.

The CDR3 spells CSASSTDSSYGYTF. The chain has TRBV20-1 and TRBJ1-2. The CDR3 runs to 14 residues. Germline V CDR1 and CDR2: DFQATT, SNEGSKA (reference sequence).

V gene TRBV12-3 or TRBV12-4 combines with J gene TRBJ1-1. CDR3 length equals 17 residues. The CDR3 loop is CASSFRRTLGFNTEAFF.

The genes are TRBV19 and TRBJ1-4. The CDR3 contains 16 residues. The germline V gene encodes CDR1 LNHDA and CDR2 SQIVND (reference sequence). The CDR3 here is CASSTTWTSSNEKLFF.

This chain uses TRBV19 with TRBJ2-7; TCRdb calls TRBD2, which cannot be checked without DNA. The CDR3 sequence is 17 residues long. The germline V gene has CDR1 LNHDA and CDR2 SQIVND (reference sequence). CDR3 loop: CASSIGTSGYLSYEQYF.

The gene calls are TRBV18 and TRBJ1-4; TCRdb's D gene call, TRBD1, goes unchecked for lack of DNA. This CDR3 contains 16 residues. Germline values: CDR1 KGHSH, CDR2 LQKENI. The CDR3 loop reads CASSTYGTGENEKLFF.

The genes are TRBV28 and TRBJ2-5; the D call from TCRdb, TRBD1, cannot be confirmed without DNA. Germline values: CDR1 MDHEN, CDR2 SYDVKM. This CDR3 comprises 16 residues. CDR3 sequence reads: CASSSFRGQGAETQYF.

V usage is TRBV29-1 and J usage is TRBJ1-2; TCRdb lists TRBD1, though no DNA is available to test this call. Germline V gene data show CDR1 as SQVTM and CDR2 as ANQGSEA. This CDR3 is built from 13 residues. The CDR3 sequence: CSVASTGNYGYTF.

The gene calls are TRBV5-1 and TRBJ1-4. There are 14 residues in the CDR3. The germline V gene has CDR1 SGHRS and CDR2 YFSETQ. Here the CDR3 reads CASSTHPANEKLFF.

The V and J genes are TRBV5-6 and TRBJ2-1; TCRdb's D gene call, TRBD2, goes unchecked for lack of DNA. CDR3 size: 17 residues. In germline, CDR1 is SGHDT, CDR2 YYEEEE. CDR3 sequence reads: CASSLSIGGGEWNEQFF.

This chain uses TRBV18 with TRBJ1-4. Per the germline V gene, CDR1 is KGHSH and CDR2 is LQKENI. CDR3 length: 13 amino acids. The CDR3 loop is CASSRGVVEKLFF.

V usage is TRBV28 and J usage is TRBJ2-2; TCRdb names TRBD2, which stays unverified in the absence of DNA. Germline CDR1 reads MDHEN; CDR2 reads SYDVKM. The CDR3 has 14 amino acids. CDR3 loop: CASSEEIATPGLFF. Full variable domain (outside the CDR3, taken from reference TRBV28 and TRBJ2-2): DVKVTQSSRYLVKRTGEKVFLECVQDMDHENMFWYRQDPGLGLRLIYFSYDVKMKEKGDIPEGYSVSREKKERFSLILESASTNQTSMYLCASSEEIATPGLFFGEGSRLTVL.

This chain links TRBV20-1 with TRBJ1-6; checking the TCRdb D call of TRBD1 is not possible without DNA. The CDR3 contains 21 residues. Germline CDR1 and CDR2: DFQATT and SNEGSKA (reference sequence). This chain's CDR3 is CSARMFNRGGGVSSYNSPLHF.

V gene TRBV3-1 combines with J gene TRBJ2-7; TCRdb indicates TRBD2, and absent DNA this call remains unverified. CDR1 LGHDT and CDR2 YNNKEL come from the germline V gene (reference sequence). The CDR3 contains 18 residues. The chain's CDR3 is CASSPTGTSGGSSYEQYF.

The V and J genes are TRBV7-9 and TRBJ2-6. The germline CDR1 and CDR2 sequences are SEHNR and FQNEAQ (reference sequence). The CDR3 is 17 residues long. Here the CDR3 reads CASSLARQLSGANVLTF.

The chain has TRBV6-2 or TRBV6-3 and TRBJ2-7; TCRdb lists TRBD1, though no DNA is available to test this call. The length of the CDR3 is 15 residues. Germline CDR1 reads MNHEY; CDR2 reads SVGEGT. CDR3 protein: CASSYFGTGMHEQYF.

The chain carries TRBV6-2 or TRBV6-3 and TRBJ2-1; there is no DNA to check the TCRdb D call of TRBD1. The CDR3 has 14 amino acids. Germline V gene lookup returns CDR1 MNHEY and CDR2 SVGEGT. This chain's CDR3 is CASRETGGGLEQFF.

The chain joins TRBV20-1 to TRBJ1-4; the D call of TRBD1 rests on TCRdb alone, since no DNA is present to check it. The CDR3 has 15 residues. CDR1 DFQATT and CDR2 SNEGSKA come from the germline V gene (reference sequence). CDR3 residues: CSARDRGRSPEKLFF.

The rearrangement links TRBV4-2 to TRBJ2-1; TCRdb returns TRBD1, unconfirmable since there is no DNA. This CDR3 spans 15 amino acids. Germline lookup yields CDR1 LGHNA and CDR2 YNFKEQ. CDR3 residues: CASSQDRGGKNEQFF.

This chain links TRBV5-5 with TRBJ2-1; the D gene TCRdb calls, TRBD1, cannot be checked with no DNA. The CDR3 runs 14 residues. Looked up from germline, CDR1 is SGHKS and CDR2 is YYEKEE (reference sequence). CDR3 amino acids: CASSLGQGVNEQFF.

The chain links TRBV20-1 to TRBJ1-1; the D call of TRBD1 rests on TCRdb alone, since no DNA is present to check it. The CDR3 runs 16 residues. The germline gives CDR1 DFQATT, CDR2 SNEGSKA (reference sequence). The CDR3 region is CSARWTGLTIIPEAFF.

This CDR3 reads CSASKAALYEQYF. The genes are TRBV20-1 and TRBJ2-7. The germline V gene has CDR1 DFQATT and CDR2 SNEGSKA (reference sequence). There are 13 residues in the CDR3.

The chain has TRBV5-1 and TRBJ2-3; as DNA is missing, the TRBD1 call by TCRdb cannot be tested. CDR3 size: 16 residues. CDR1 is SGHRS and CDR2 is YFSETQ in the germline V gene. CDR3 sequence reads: CASSLVPRGFTDTQYF.

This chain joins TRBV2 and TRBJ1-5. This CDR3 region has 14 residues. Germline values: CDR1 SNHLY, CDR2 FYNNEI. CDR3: CASSADWEVGPQHF.

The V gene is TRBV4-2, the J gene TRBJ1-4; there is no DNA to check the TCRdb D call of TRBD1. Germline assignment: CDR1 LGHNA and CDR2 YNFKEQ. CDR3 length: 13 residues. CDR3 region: CASSQVDREKLFF.